This T cell receptor beta chain stems from a study of blood T cell repertoires in COVID-19. Study-level background: Acute and convalescent COVID-19 samples came from the United States, Italy and Spain. In each case, the material was cDNA or gDNA derived from T cells, B-cell-depleted T cells, or PBMCs.

Per the study methods: Amplification with reference gene primers provided the estimates of nucleated cell counts. Produced via immunoSEQ multiplex PCR; TCRdb's table is partial and in-frame only. The DNA was the basis for D and trimming; V, J and clone size are from that table. The sample lists 90,000 to 120,000 clones; approximately 90% were seen once. This CDR3 is 17 amino acids long. V shed 1 base, J shed 5 bases, and the junction held 7 bases outside the gene matches. CDR1 and CDR2 from the germline V gene are LGHDT and YNNKEL (reference sequence). A single count supports this clone. The V call is TRBV3-1 (or the pseudogene TRBV3-2), the J call TRBJ2-7; 14 nucleotides line up with TRBD2. The specimen was peripheral blood. This clonotype originated in a man over 45 with active or convalescent COVID-19. CDR3 DNA: TGTGCCAGCAGCCAAGTGTTGGGACTAGCGGGAGTCAACGAGCAGTACTTC. This translates into CASSQVLGLAGVNEQYF.